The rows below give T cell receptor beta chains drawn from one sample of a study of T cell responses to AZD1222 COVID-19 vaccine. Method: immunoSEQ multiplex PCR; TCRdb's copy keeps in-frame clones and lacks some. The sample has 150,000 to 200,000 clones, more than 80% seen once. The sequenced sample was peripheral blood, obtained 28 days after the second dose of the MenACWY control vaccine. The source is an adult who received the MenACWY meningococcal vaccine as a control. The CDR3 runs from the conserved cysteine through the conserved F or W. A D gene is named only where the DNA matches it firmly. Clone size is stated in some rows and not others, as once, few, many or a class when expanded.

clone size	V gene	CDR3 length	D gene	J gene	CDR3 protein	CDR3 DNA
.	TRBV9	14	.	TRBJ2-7	CASSLTGSSYEQYF	TGTGCCAGCAGCCTCACGGGGAGCTCCTACGAGCAGTACTTC
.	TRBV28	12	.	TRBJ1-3	CASSSVGNTIYF	TGTGCCAGCAGTTCGGTGGGAAACACCATATATTTT
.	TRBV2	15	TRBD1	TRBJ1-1	CASGLSRQGGTEAFF	TGTGCCAGCGGCCTAAGTAGACAGGGAGGGACTGAAGCTTTCTTT
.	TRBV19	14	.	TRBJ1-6	CASSMRTDNSPLHF	TGTGCCAGTAGTATGCGGACGGATAATTCACCCCTCCACTTT
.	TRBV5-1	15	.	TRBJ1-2	CASSPDGVGVGGYTF	TGCGCCAGCAGCCCGGATGGGGTAGGCGTGGGTGGCTACACCTTC
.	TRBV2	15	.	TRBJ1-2	CASSSGGRSDYGYTF	TGTGCCAGCAGTTCCGGGGGACGGTCCGACTATGGCTACACCTTC
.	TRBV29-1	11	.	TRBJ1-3	CSAQSGNTIYF	TGCAGCGCGCAATCTGGAAACACCATATATTTT
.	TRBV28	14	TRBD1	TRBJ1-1	CASITQGARTEAFF	TGTGCCAGCATCACACAGGGGGCGCGGACTGAAGCTTTCTTT
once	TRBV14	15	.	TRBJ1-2	CASSRDTSPYYGYTF	TGTGCCAGCAGTCGCGATACTTCCCCCTACTATGGCTACACCTTC
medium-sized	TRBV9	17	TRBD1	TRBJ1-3	CASSFPTGGSSGNTIYF	TGTGCCAGCAGCTTCCCGACAGGGGGCTCCTCTGGAAACACCATATATTTT
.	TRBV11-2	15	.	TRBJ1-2	CASSLDGSRSGGYTF	TGTGCCAGCAGCTTAGATGGCAGTAGGAGTGGTGGCTACACCTTC
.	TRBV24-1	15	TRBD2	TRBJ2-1	CATSPGRLTYNEQFF	TGTGCCACCAGTCCCGGGAGGCTTACCTACAATGAGCAGTTCTTC
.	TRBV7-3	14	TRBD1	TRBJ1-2	CASSRGQGSYGYTF	TGTGCCAGCAGCCGCGGACAGGGATCCTATGGCTACACCTTC
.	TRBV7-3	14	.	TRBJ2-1	CASSSVGVYNEQFF	TGTGCCAGCAGCTCGGTAGGGGTTTACAATGAGCAGTTCTTC
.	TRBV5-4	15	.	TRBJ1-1	CASSLDRDRNTEAFF	TGTGCCAGCAGCTTGGACAGGGACCGAAACACTGAAGCTTTCTTT
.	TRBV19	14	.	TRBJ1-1	CASSIPIPNTEAFF	TGTGCCAGTAGTATTCCTATCCCGAACACTGAAGCTTTCTTT
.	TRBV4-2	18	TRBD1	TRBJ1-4	CASSQDMVSGGRNEKLFF	TGTGCCAGCAGCCAAGACATGGTCTCAGGGGGTAGGAATGAAAAACTGTTTTTT
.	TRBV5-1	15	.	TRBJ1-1	CASSLSPGVWTEAFF	TGCGCCAGCAGCTTAAGCCCAGGGGTATGGACTGAAGCTTTCTTT
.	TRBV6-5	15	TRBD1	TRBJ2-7	CASSYSGQGANEQYF	TGTGCCAGCAGTTACTCAGGACAGGGAGCGAACGAGCAGTACTTC
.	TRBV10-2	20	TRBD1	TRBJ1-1	CASSEVKGQNRGRRKAEAFF	TGCGCCAGCAGTGAAGTTAAAGGTCAGAACAGGGGGCGCCGAAAGGCTGAAGCTTTCTTT
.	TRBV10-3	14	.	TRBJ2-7	CAISPRDLAYEQYF	TGTGCCATCAGCCCTCGGGACCTTGCCTACGAGCAGTACTTC
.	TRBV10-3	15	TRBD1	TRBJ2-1	CAIRTGTGRVNEQFF	TGTGCCATCAGGACCGGGACAGGTAGGGTGAACGAGCAGTTCTTC
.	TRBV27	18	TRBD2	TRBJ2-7	CASSPLGLAPETPYEQYF	TGTGCCAGCAGCCCCCTGGGACTAGCACCCGAAACCCCCTACGAGCAGTACTTC
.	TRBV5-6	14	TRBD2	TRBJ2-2	CASSHSGRSGELFF	TGTGCCAGCAGCCACAGCGGGAGGTCCGGGGAGCTGTTTTTT
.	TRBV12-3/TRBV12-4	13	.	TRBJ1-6	CASRGRFNSPLHF	TGTGCCAGCAGGGGACGGTTTAATTCACCCCTCCACTTT
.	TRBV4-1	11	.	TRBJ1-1	CASSQSTEAFF	TGCGCCAGCAGCCAGAGCACTGAAGCTTTCTTT
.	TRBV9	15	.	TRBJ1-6	CASSVTTGNNSPLHF	TGTGCCAGCAGCGTAACAACAGGGAATAATTCACCCCTCCACTTT
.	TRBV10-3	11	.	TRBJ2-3	CVSAASDTQYF	TGTGTCAGCGCGGCATCAGATACGCAGTATTTT
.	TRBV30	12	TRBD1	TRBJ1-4	CACRTGGEKLFF	TGTGCCTGCCGGACAGGAGGTGAAAAACTGTTTTTT
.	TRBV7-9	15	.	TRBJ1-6	CASSPRGASNSPLHF	TGTGCCAGCAGCCCCAGAGGGGCGTCTAATTCACCCCTCCACTTT
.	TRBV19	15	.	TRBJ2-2	CASSIGVGNTGELFF	TGTGCCAGTAGTATAGGGGTGGGGAACACCGGGGAGCTGTTTTTT
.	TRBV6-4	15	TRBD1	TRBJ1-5	CASSEGGSPNQPQHF	TGTGCCAGCAGTGAAGGGGGCAGCCCCAATCAGCCCCAGCATTTT
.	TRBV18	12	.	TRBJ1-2	CASSPPGEGYTF	TGTGCCAGCTCACCACCGGGGGAAGGCTACACCTTC
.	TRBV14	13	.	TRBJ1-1	CASSRDVNTEAFF	TGTGCCAGCAGCCGAGACGTCAACACTGAAGCTTTCTTT
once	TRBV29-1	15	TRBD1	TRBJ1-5	CSVVSTGGSGQPQHF	TGCAGCGTTGTATCGACAGGGGGTTCGGGTCAGCCCCAGCATTTT